These 13 T cell receptor beta chains came from one sample sequenced in a study of identical twins. Via MiXCR, TCRdb re-called the 5' RACE reads, giving one row per CDR3 protein. The repertoire holds hundreds of thousands of distinct CDR3 sequences, approximately 18% seen once, with approximately 14% in the top ten. A further study also used this sample, focusing on T cells expressing NK-cell markers.

Material: PBMCs. These receptors were obtained from a woman between 18 and 29 years old in good health.

This clonotype has more than one count but fewer than ten. This chain uses TRBV6-1 with TRBJ2-2; no definite D call. V was cut by 7 bases and J by 2 bases, with 11 bases left in between. The germline CDR1 and CDR2 sequences are MNHNS and SASEGT. The CDR3 sequence is 14 residues long. The CDR3 DNA follows: TGTGCCAGCATCGGGTCCCTAAACACCGGGGAGCTGTTTTTT. It codes for CASIGSLNTGELFF.

There are a few counts of this clonotype. The chain has TRBV10-3 and TRBJ2-4; 9 nucleotides align to TRBD1. The CDR3 is made up of 15 amino acids. Germline trimming cut 2 bases from V and 6 bases from J; bases unmatched to any gene: 5. The germline gives CDR1 ENHRY, CDR2 SYGVKD. CDR3: CAISEPGQGLNIQYF. CDR3 DNA: TGTGCCATCAGTGAGCCGGGACAGGGCCTAAACATTCAGTACTTC.

CDR3 DNA: TGCGCCAGCAGCCTCATGCCAGGGGAGACCCAGTACTTC. It specifies CASSLMPGETQYF. The V and J genes are TRBV4-3 and TRBJ2-5; perhaps TRBD1 as D (5 bases). The V and J ends lost 4 bases and 5 bases respectively, with 11 bases between them. CDR1 and CDR2 (germline): LGHNA, YSLEER. CDR3 length: 13 amino acids.

In this sample, this clonotype turned up a few times. The chain carries TRBV29-1 and TRBJ2-7, with 7 nucleotides matching TRBD2. Germline lookup yields CDR1 SQVTM and CDR2 ANQGSEA. The CDR3 contains 14 residues. With V trimmed by 7 bases and J by 0 bases, 9 bases remained unmatched. CDR3 loop: CSASTSASSYEQYF. The CDR3 DNA is TGCAGCGCCTCAACTAGCGCGAGCTCCTACGAGCAGTACTTC.

This clonotype was detected a few times. This rearrangement joins TRBV27 to TRBJ2-7, with 8 positions matching TRBD2. The CDR3 has 14 residues. Trimming cost V 7 bases and J 4 bases; bases outside gene matches: 9. From germline, CDR1 is MNHEY and CDR2 SMNVEV (reference sequence). The CDR3 loop is CASKQRGQGYEQYF. CDR3 nucleotide sequence: TGTGCCAGCAAACAGCGGGGGCAGGGGTACGAGCAGTACTTC.

This clonotype was seen more than once but under ten times. The genes are TRBV5-5 and TRBJ2-7; 13 nucleotides agree with TRBD2. Germline V lookup: CDR1 SGHKS, CDR2 YYEKEE (reference sequence). Trimming removed 3 bases from V and 2 bases from J; junction bases left unmatched: 2. The CDR3 is 15 residues long. The CDR3 region has the DNA TGTGCCAGCAGCTCGGGACTAGCGGGAACCTACGAGCAGTACTTC. Translated, it gives CASSSGLAGTYEQYF.

V and J are TRBV7-9 and TRBJ2-3; D is undetermined. V shed 4 bases and J shed 2 bases, with 10 bases lying between them. CDR3 length equals 14 residues. Germline assignment: CDR1 SEHNR and CDR2 FQNEAQ (reference sequence). The CDR3 nucleotides read TGTGCCAGCAGCTCCCGGGCTATCACAGATACGCAGTATTTT. Its translation: CASSSRAITDTQYF.

This clonotype has just a few counts. The chain joins TRBV24-1 to TRBJ1-2; possible D gene TRBD1, 5 bases. Deletions cut 3 bases from V and 7 bases from J, with 14 bases between. The germline CDR1 and CDR2 sequences are KGHDR and SFDVKD. The CDR3 extends over 14 amino acids. CDR3 region: CATSDPSTGGGYTF. Here the CDR3 DNA reads TGTGCCACCAGTGATCCTTCGACTGGGGGTGGCTACACCTTC.

This clonotype was seen only a few times. The rearrangement joins TRBV20-1 to TRBJ1-1, with 7 bases that match TRBD1. The CDR3 runs 15 residues. Trimming removed 3 bases from V and 6 bases from J; junction bases left unmatched: 13. CDR1 DFQATT and CDR2 SNEGSKA come from the germline V gene (reference sequence). The chain's CDR3 is CSASGHQGEGAEAFF. CDR3 nucleotide sequence: TGCAGTGCTAGTGGCCATCAGGGGGAAGGCGCTGAAGCTTTCTTT.

CDR3 amino acids: CASSLGHGANTEAFF. In DNA, the CDR3 is TGCGCCAGCAGCTTGGGGCACGGGGCGAACACTGAAGCTTTCTTT. V gene TRBV5-1 combines with J gene TRBJ1-1; TRBD1 might be the D (5 bases). CDR3 length: 15 amino acids. Germline V gene data show CDR1 as SGHRS and CDR2 as YFSETQ. Trimming took off 0 bases at V and 1 base at J, with 10 bases between the two ends.

This clonotype was picked up a small number of times. The V call is TRBV12-3 or TRBV12-4, the J call TRBJ2-2; 10 bases are a match to TRBD1. V lost 9 bases, J lost 4 bases, and 2 bases stayed unmatched. This CDR3 has 13 amino acids. In DNA, the CDR3 is TGTGCCAGTGGACAGGGGGGCACCGGGGAGCTGTTTTTT. It codes for CASGQGGTGELFF.

In its sample, this clonotype was seen a few times. The V and J genes are TRBV7-9 and TRBJ2-2; no clear D. This CDR3 has 15 residues. Germline V gene lookup returns CDR1 SEHNR and CDR2 FQNEAQ (reference sequence). V gave up 6 bases and J gave up 1 base, with 12 bases separating them. The CDR3 coding sequence is TGTGCCAGCAGTCTCAACCTCAGGAACACCGGGGAGCTGTTTTTT. Protein: CASSLNLRNTGELFF.

The chain links TRBV4-1 to TRBJ1-2; possibly TRBD1 for D (5 bases). The CDR3 covers 15 residues. Germline V gene data show CDR1 as MGHRA and CDR2 as YSYEKL. Trimming took 1 base from V and 4 from J, leaving 13 bases between them. In DNA, the CDR3 is TGCGCCAGCAGCCAAGTCCCATCGCAGGGCTATGGCTACACCTTC. This translates into CASSQVPSQGYGYTF.